The entry below gives a single T cell receptor beta chain sequence along with its context. Its antigen remains undetermined. No much larger clone exists at a distance of one base, and base qualities are not known. The treatment or condition label on this specimen signifies: allogeneic hematopoietic cell transplantation with graft depleted of TCRalphabeta T cells and CD19 B cells. TCRalphabeta/CD19-depleted allogeneic hematopoietic cell grafts were given to the transplant recipients, all of whom were children. This entry comes from a study of T-cell reconstitution after alpha-beta-depleted transplantation in children (dated by TCRdb to 2016 to 2018). Regarding the complete study: T-cell immune reconstitution after TCRalphabeta/CD19-depleted allogeneic hematopoietic cell transplantation in children was quantitatively tracked in the study by means of TCR repertoire profiling. Study-wide findings and limitations: Apparently early alphabetaT-cell count recovery about two months after transplant reportedly relied on only several hundred rapidly expanded clones derived from non-depleted graft cells. In some patients, high TCRbeta diversity at day 60 was attributed to recipient T cells and intrathymic progenitors that had survived conditioning. Over subsequent months, a decline in hyperexpanded clone frequencies was noted, and after one year, T-cell counts and TCRbeta diversity were mostly ascribed to newly produced T cells.

The protocol used for the library was PCR. Sequencing was carried out with an Illumina HiSeq 2500. TCR library preparation used molecular barcoding, with unique molecular identifiers applied to normalize quantification of the TCRbeta repertoire. TCRdb trimmed public reads at Q25 via fastp, called clones via MiXCR and kept in-frame beta chains. Each CDR3 protein appears once, grouped with its most common genes and DNA. This sample gives about 300,000 distinct CDR3 sequences in total; about a tenth of them show up just once. Less than 9% of the sample is in the top ten clones. Material: PBMCs, obtained before TCRalphabeta/CD19-depleted stem cell transplant. This clonotype originated in a boy in the first two years of life with acute myeloid leukemia, due to receive a stem cell transplant.

The sequenced DNA: TGTGCCAGCAGCCCTAAGACAGGGAAAGAGACCCAGTACTTC. Its translation is CASSPKTGKETQYF. This receptor chain uses TRBV3-1 and TRBJ2-5; 7 bases in between match TRBD1. The CDR1 and CDR2 encoded by the germline V gene (reference sequence) are LGHDT and YNNKEL. V is cut back by 4 bases and J by 3 bases, with 5 bases in the junction unmatched. The CDR3 contains 14 residues, cysteine and phenylalanine counted. Only the CDR3 DNA is retained, 42 bases long and in frame from the first base.